The 19 T cell receptor beta chains below come from one sample, sequenced in a study of shared clonotypes between healthy human individuals. Clones were sequenced by immunoSEQ multiplex PCR, and TCRdb holds only the in-frame ones, with some missing. This sample has more than 900,000 clones, with 75% to 80% found just once. The sequenced sample was memory CD4+ T cells from PBMCs. Specified subset: CD45RA-negative fraction. All receptors come from a man between 18 and 29 years old in good health. Some clones in this sample may be carry-over from other donors' samples.

The rearrangement uses TRBV6-1 and TRBJ1-5; possible D gene TRBD1, 5 bases. V was pared by 4 bases and J by 1 base, with 17 bases between. This CDR3 has 17 amino acids. Germline V gene sequence: CDR1 MNHNS, CDR2 SASEGT. The CDR3 region is CASSGALGDPSNQPQHF. CDR3 nucleotide sequence: TGTGCCAGCAGTGGAGCGCTAGGGGACCCGAGCAATCAGCCCCAGCATTTT.

This chain connects TRBV2 to TRBJ2-1, with D possibly being TRBD2 (6 bases). V was clipped by 2 bases and J by 9 bases, with 14 bases between them. In germline, CDR1 is SNHLY, CDR2 FYNNEI. This CDR3 comprises 14 residues. The CDR3 is CASSEMVRGGEQFF. As DNA, the CDR3 is TGTGCCAGCAGTGAAATGGTGAGGGGAGGTGAGCAGTTCTTC.

This chain joins TRBV10-1 and TRBJ2-2, with 12 bases fitting TRBD2. The ends lost 5 bases at V and 6 bases at J; junction bases unmatched: 7. The CDR3 extends over 16 amino acids. CDR1 WNHNN and CDR2 SYGVQD come from the germline V gene (reference sequence). CDR3 sequence reads: CASSLGLAGSAGELFF. In DNA form, the CDR3 reads TGCGCCAGCAGTCTAGGACTAGCGGGATCCGCCGGGGAGCTGTTTTTT.

This clone occurred once. The chain couples TRBV18 to TRBJ1-1; no clear D. The germline V and J ends were trimmed by 1 base and 3 bases, with 6 bases remaining between them. Germline loops: CDR1 KGHSH, CDR2 LQKENI. This CDR3 contains 13 residues. The CDR3 DNA reads TGTGCCAGCTCACCACGGATGGACACTGAAGCTTTCTTT. As protein: CASSPRMDTEAFF.

The rearrangement joins TRBV7-9 to TRBJ1-2; D gene unclear. Germline CDR1 and CDR2: SEHNR and FQNEAQ (reference sequence). V was cut by 1 base and J by 2 bases, with 8 bases left in between. There are 14 residues in the CDR3. The CDR3 coding sequence is TGTGCCAGCAGCTTAGGAGTCAGAAACTATGGCTACACCTTC. It codes for CASSLGVRNYGYTF.

The J gene is TRBJ1-2, the V gene TRBV5-1, with 7 bases that match TRBD1. The V gene end was trimmed by 4 bases and the J gene end by 2 bases; junction bases not matched to a gene: 2. The V gene's germline CDR1 is SGHRS and CDR2 YFSETQ. The CDR3 is 13 residues long. The CDR3 coding sequence is TGCGCCAGCAGCGTGGACAGGAACTATGGCTACACCTTC. Its translation: CASSVDRNYGYTF. The entire variable domain, with the rest obtained from reference TRBV5-1 and TRBJ1-2, is as follows: KAGVTQTPRYLIKTRGQQVTLSCSPISGHRSVSWYQQTPGQGLQFLFEYFSETQRNKGNFPGRFSGRQFSNSRSEMNVSTLELGDSALYLCASSVDRNYGYTFGSGTRLTVV.

CDR3 loop: CAHRAGVSTDTQYF. The CDR3 nucleotides are TGTGCCCACAGGGCGGGGGTAAGCACAGATACGCAGTATTTT. This sequence joins TRBV6-1 and TRBJ2-3, with a tentative D call TRBD2 (7 bases). The germline V gene encodes CDR1 MNHNS and CDR2 SASEGT. Deletions cut 11 bases from V and 0 bases from J, with 15 bases between. This CDR3 has 14 residues.

This clone was seen a single time. The genes are TRBV4-2 and TRBJ2-7; D is uncertain. The CDR3 is made up of 16 amino acids. V was trimmed by 2 bases and J by 2 bases, leaving 16 bases between them. Germline CDR1 reads LGHNA; CDR2 reads YNFKEQ. The CDR3 protein is CASSQPGLLETYEQYF. The CDR3 bases are TGTGCCAGCAGCCAACCTGGTCTTTTGGAAACCTACGAGCAGTACTTC.

This sequence joins TRBV10-3 and TRBJ1-3; TRBD1 is a possible D gene (5 bases). In germline, CDR1 is ENHRY, CDR2 SYGVKD. Trimming removed 10 bases from V and 0 bases from J, with 16 bases in between. The CDR3 spans 15 residues. The CDR3 reads CASRVGARSGNTIYF. The CDR3 DNA is TGTGCCAGCAGGGTAGGGGCTCGCTCTGGAAACACCATATATTTT.

CDR3 bases: TGTGCCAGCAGTTCCACGGGACTAGCGGACTACGAGCAGTACTTC. Protein product: CASSSTGLADYEQYF. This chain connects TRBV6-5 to TRBJ2-7; 11 bases match TRBD2. V dropped 4 bases and J dropped 3; count of bases not matched to a gene: 5. CDR1 MNHEY and CDR2 SVGAGI come from the germline V gene. The length of the CDR3 is 15 residues.

The chain combines TRBV7-9 with TRBJ2-2; D could derive from TRBD1 or TRBD2 (5 bases each). CDR3 length equals 16 residues. Per germline, CDR1 SEHNR and CDR2 FQNEAQ (reference sequence). With 5 bases removed from V and 4 bases from J, the gap between germline ends came to 17 bases. CDR3 DNA: TGTGCCAGCAGCGCTAGGGTCCAGGGAGCCACCGGGGAGCTGTTTTTT. This translates into CASSARVQGATGELFF.

This clone was found a few times. The V and J genes are TRBV7-9 and TRBJ1-3; D ambiguous. The CDR3 sequence is 16 residues long. V was pared by 5 bases and J by 0 bases, with 14 bases between. Per germline, CDR1 SEHNR and CDR2 FQNEAQ (reference sequence). The CDR3 region is CASSPSSRYSGNTIYF. In DNA form, the CDR3 reads TGTGCCAGCAGCCCCTCTTCCAGATACTCTGGAAACACCATATATTTT.

The V and J genes are TRBV13 and TRBJ2-4, with 15 bases aligning to TRBD2. CDR1 is PRHDT and CDR2 is FYEKMQ in the germline V gene (reference sequence). V was pared by 5 bases and J by 0 bases, with 17 bases of the junction left unmatched. The CDR3 spans 22 residues. Here the CDR3 reads CASSLTSAGLAGGPIAKNIQYF. The CDR3 DNA reads as TGTGCCAGCAGCCTCACCTCGGCGGGACTAGCGGGAGGACCGATAGCCAAAAACATTCAGTACTTC.

Ten or more counts support this clone. The chain employs TRBV19 and TRBJ2-7; 14 bases line up with TRBD2. Germline loops: CDR1 LNHDA, CDR2 SQIVND (reference sequence). The CDR3 is 18 amino acids. After removal of 3 bases from V and 4 bases from J, the junction contained 11 bases not matched to a gene. The DNA for the CDR3 is TGTGCCAGTAGTATGAGGGGACTAGCGGGAGTGGGCCCATACGAGCAGTACTTC. The encoded protein is CASSMRGLAGVGPYEQYF. The full variable domain, in which reference TRBV19 and TRBJ2-7 provide the parts outside the CDR3, is DGGITQSPKYLFRKEGQNVTLSCEQNLNHDAMYWYRQDPGQGLRLIYYSQIVNDFQKGDIAEGYSVSREKKESFPLTVTSAQKNPTAFYLCASSMRGLAGVGPYEQYFGPGTRLTVT.

CDR3 in amino acids: CASSLGQATDTQYF. CDR3 nucleotides: TGTGCCAGCAGCTTAGGACAGGCCACAGATACGCAGTATTTT. The rearrangement links TRBV7-2 to TRBJ2-3; a weak D match, TRBD1 (6 bases). The CDR3 has 14 residues. Germline loops: CDR1 SGHTA, CDR2 FQGNSA. The ends were cut back, 1 base at V and 2 bases at J, with 7 bases in the middle.

The chain couples TRBV27 to TRBJ1-5, with D possibly matching TRBD1 (5 bases). Germline CDR1 MNHEY, CDR2 SMNVEV (reference sequence). CDR3 size: 16 residues. The V end lost 6 bases, the J end lost 2 bases, and 17 bases lay between the germline ends. The CDR3 DNA reads TGTGCCAGCAGGTTGGGTGGGGGTTTCGGCAATCAGCCCCAGCATTTT. It encodes CASRLGGGFGNQPQHF.

This clone was counted between two and nine times. The CDR3 loop reads CASSLARGGKETQYF. DNA of the CDR3: TGTGCCAGCAGCTTAGCCCGGGGAGGCAAAGAGACCCAGTACTTC. The chain combines TRBV7-6 with TRBJ2-5; D might be TRBD2 (6 bases). Per the germline V gene, CDR1 is SGHVS and CDR2 is FNYEAQ. The CDR3 has 15 residues. V was clipped by 0 bases and J by 3 bases, with 11 bases between them.

On this clone: This sample includes further DNA sequences coding for the same CDR3. V is TRBV2 and J is TRBJ2-7, with a possible D match to TRBD2 (6 bases). Germline V gives CDR1 SNHLY, CDR2 FYNNEI. V was trimmed by 10 bases and J by 2 bases, leaving 15 bases between them. This CDR3 is 13 amino acids long. The DNA for the CDR3 is TGTGCCACCTCTTCCGGGAGAACCTACGAGCAGTACTTC. It translates to CATSSGRTYEQYF.

The count of this clone is one. The chain carries TRBV7-8 and TRBJ2-7; 13 bases match TRBD2. Germline trimming cut 5 bases from V and 3 bases from J; bases unmatched to any gene: 7. Germline V gene lookup returns CDR1 SGHVS and CDR2 FQNEAQ. The CDR3 contains 16 residues. CDR3 loop: CASSPGLAGVLYEQYF. In DNA, the CDR3 is TGTGCCAGCAGCCCCGGACTAGCGGGAGTCCTCTACGAGCAGTACTTC.